Listed below are T cell receptor beta chains from one sample, sequenced in a study of cytomegalovirus exposure and HLA in healthy donors. The table came from immunoSEQ multiplex PCR; TCRdb's copy has only in-frame clones and leaves some out. This table has 150,000 or so clones, 84% appearing once. Sequenced material: PBMCs. These receptors originate from a man between 25 and 39 years old in good health and CMV-seropositive. CDR3s include the opening cysteine and the closing phenylalanine or tryptophan. The order of the fields is CDR3 protein, CDR3 DNA, clone size, D gene, V gene, J gene. A D gene is named only where the DNA matches it firmly. Clone size is shown for a subset of rows, as once, few, many or a class of expanded clone.

CSASGEARQYF	TGCAGTGCTAGCGGAGAAGCCAGGCAGTACTTC	-	-	TRBV20-1	TRBJ2-7
CASSVAPDRAYEQYF	TGTGCCAGCAGCGTAGCCCCCGACAGGGCCTACGAGCAGTACTTC	-	TRBD1	TRBV9	TRBJ2-7
CASSYNGGSTGELFF	TGTGCCAGCAGTTACAATGGCGGCTCCACCGGGGAGCTGTTTTTT	-	-	TRBV6-5	TRBJ2-2
CASSYSGGPMDTQYF	TGTGCCAGCAGCTACTCGGGGGGGCCGATGGATACGCAGTATTTT	-	TRBD2	TRBV9	TRBJ2-3
CASSQVRRSEGKNIQYF	TGTGCCAGCAGCCAAGTGAGGCGATCGGAGGGCAAAAACATTCAGTACTTC	-	-	TRBV4-2	TRBJ2-4
CASSQRGGQDTGELFF	TGTGCCAGCAGCCAAAGGGGGGGGCAGGACACCGGGGAGCTGTTTTTT	-	-	TRBV27	TRBJ2-2
CASSNSGQETQYF	TGCGCCAGCAGCAACTCGGGGCAAGAGACCCAGTACTTC	-	-	TRBV4-1	TRBJ2-5
CASSRPTGDETQYF	TGTGCCAGCAGTCGCCCGACAGGGGACGAGACCCAGTACTTC	-	TRBD1	TRBV28	TRBJ2-5
CASSFGINYGYTF	TGTGCCAGCAGTTTCGGGATTAACTATGGCTACACCTTC	-	-	TRBV27	TRBJ1-2
CASSTGTADYEQYF	TGTGCCAGCAGCACCGGGACAGCAGACTACGAGCAGTACTTC	-	TRBD1	TRBV7-8	TRBJ2-7
CASSYLDSAGEKLFF	TGTGCCAGCAGTTACCTGGACAGCGCCGGGGAAAAACTGTTTTTT	-	-	TRBV6-5	TRBJ1-4
CASSVAGGYTGELFF	TGTGCCAGCAGCGTAGCGGGGGGATACACCGGGGAGCTGTTTTTT	-	TRBD2	TRBV9	TRBJ2-2
CASSLVTSGFSSSYEQYF	TGTGCCAGCAGTTTAGTGACTAGCGGGTTTTCTAGCTCCTACGAGCAGTACTTC	few	TRBD2	TRBV28	TRBJ2-7
CASSLGLAGGGTDTQYF	TGCGCCAGCAGCCTAGGACTAGCGGGAGGTGGCACAGATACGCAGTATTTT	-	TRBD2	TRBV5-1	TRBJ2-3
CASSLLAGYNEQFF	TGTGCCAGCAGTTTACTAGCGGGATACAATGAGCAGTTCTTC	-	TRBD2	TRBV27	TRBJ2-1
CASSPPGHRHEQYF	TGCGCCAGCAGCCCCCCGGGACACCGGCACGAGCAGTACTTC	-	-	TRBV5-1	TRBJ2-7
CASSLGGSGANVLTF	TGTGCCAGCAGTTTAGGAGGCTCTGGGGCCAACGTCCTGACTTTC	-	-	TRBV28	TRBJ2-6
CASSDVGGIYEQYF	TGTGCCAGCAGTGACGTGGGAGGGATCTACGAGCAGTACTTC	-	TRBD2	TRBV6-1	TRBJ2-7
CASSNNQGWTGGRYEQYF	TGTGCCAGCAGTAACAACCAGGGGTGGACAGGGGGCAGGTACGAGCAGTACTTC	-	TRBD1	TRBV6-4	TRBJ2-7
CASSPTGGAQPQHF	TGCGCCAGCAGCCCTACCGGAGGGGCCCAGCCCCAGCATTTT	-	-	TRBV4-3	TRBJ1-5
CASSANSGANQPQHF	TGTGCCAGCAGCGCGAATTCAGGGGCCAATCAGCCCCAGCATTTT	-	-	TRBV7-2	TRBJ1-5
CASSPMGEETQYF	TGTGCCAGCTCACCAATGGGAGAAGAGACCCAGTACTTC	-	-	TRBV18	TRBJ2-5